The rows below give T cell receptor beta chains drawn from one sample of a study of T cell responses to AZD1222 COVID-19 vaccine. Sequenced by immunoSEQ multiplex PCR; TCRdb stores in-frame clones only, minus some. The table lists roughly 70,000 clones, approximately 85% of them singletons. Material: peripheral blood, obtained on day 0 of AZD1222 vaccination. Receptors were obtained from an adult in good health. The CDR3 runs from the conserved cysteine through the conserved F or W. A D gene is named only where the DNA matches it firmly. Clone size is not always given. Where it is, it says once, few, many or a class for expanded clones.

D gene,clone size,V gene,J gene,CDR3 DNA,CDR3 protein
TRBD1,NA,TRBV28,TRBJ1-2,TGTGCCAGCAGTTTCCGTTGGGACAGGACCTATGGCTACACCTTC,CASSFRWDRTYGYTF
NA,few,TRBV28,TRBJ1-6,TGTGCCAGCAGTTTATTGGATTCACCCCTCCACTTT,CASSLLDSPLHF
NA,NA,TRBV21-1,TRBJ2-5,TGTGCCAGCAGCAAAAAGCGCCGACAGGGGGAGACCCAGTACTTC,CASSKKRRQGETQYF
NA,NA,TRBV9,TRBJ1-1,TGTGCCAGCAGCGTAGATACAGGGAACACTGAAGCTTTCTTT,CASSVDTGNTEAFF
NA,NA,TRBV7-9,TRBJ2-2,TGTGCCAGCAGCAACAGGGTCGACACCGGGGAGCTGTTTTTT,CASSNRVDTGELFF
NA,NA,TRBV12-3/TRBV12-4,TRBJ1-1,TGTGCCAGCAGTTTCGAGGGGAACACTGAAGCTTTCTTT,CASSFEGNTEAFF
TRBD1,NA,TRBV9,TRBJ1-2,TGTGCCAGCAGCTCCCCTCCGGGACAGGGAATTTACTATGGCTACACCTTC,CASSSPPGQGIYYGYTF
TRBD1,NA,TRBV5-1,TRBJ1-2,TGCGCCAGCAGCCAAACAGGGGACTATGGCTACACCTTC,CASSQTGDYGYTF
TRBD2,NA,TRBV4-2,TRBJ2-5,TGTGCCAGCAGCCTTTGGGGGGGGCAAGAGACCCAGTACTTC,CASSLWGGQETQYF
TRBD1,NA,TRBV6-4,TRBJ2-7,TGTGCCAGCAGATACCGACAGGGCTGCGAGCAGTACTTC,CASRYRQGCEQYF
TRBD1,NA,TRBV5-1,TRBJ2-1,TGCGCCAGCAGCCTACAGGGGGCCCAAGCCAATGAGCAGTTCTTC,CASSLQGAQANEQFF
NA,NA,TRBV7-2,TRBJ2-4,TGTGCCAGCAGCTCCCGACTAGTAGCCAAAAACATTCAGTACTTC,CASSSRLVAKNIQYF
TRBD1,once,TRBV9,TRBJ1-6,TGTGCCAGCAGCGTCGGGACAGGGGAATCTAATTCACCCCTCCACTTT,CASSVGTGESNSPLHF
NA,NA,TRBV30,TRBJ1-3,TGTGCCTGGGCCCGGAACACCATATATTTT,CAWARNTIYF
NA,NA,TRBV19,TRBJ2-5,TGTGCCAGTAGTATCGAAGGGGGAGAGACCCAGTACTTC,CASSIEGGETQYF
TRBD1,once,TRBV28,TRBJ1-2,TGTGCCAGCAGTCCGGGACAGGAAAACTATGGCTACACCTTC,CASSPGQENYGYTF
TRBD2,NA,TRBV28,TRBJ2-3,TGTGCCAGCAGTTTATGGGCCCGGACTAGCGGAAGCACAGATACGCAGTATTTT,CASSLWARTSGSTDTQYF
NA,NA,TRBV7-6,TRBJ1-5,TGTGCCAGCAGCTTAGAACCTGGGGGCAATCAGCCCCAGCATTTT,CASSLEPGGNQPQHF
NA,NA,TRBV24-1,TRBJ2-1,TGTGCCACCAGTGATTCGGCGGCCCTTTCCTACAATGAGCAGTTCTTC,CATSDSAALSYNEQFF
NA,NA,TRBV7-9,TRBJ1-1,TGTGCCAGCAGCCCCCACGAGACAGGGAACACTGAAGCTTTCTTT,CASSPHETGNTEAFF
NA,NA,TRBV5-1,TRBJ1-1,TGCGCCAGCAGCTTGGGACAGAACTCTAACACTGAAGCTTTCTTT,CASSLGQNSNTEAFF
NA,NA,TRBV4-2,TRBJ2-1,TGTGCCAGCAGCCAAGGAAGGAGGAATGAGCAGTTCTTC,CASSQGRRNEQFF
NA,NA,TRBV30,TRBJ2-7,TGTGCCTGGAGTGATAACGGCTACGAGCAGTACTTC,CAWSDNGYEQYF
NA,medium-sized,TRBV7-6,TRBJ2-1,TGTGCCAGCAGCTACGCCCAGCATAGCTCCTACAATGAGCAGTTCTTC,CASSYAQHSSYNEQFF
TRBD1,few,TRBV10-3,TRBJ2-7,TGTGCCATCAGGGGGGCCCGGGACAGCCCCTACGAGCAGTACTTC,CAIRGARDSPYEQYF
NA,once,TRBV28,TRBJ1-5,TGTGCCAGCAGTTTAAGGGACGGGAGGAATCAGCCCCAGCATTTT,CASSLRDGRNQPQHF
NA,NA,TRBV13,TRBJ1-1,TGTGCCAGCAGCTTATCCCCTACAGGGCCGACTGAAGCTTTCTTT,CASSLSPTGPTEAFF
TRBD1,NA,TRBV19,TRBJ1-4,TGTGCCAGTAGCGGGACAGGATGGAATGAAAAACTGTTTTTT,CASSGTGWNEKLFF
NA,many,TRBV5-1,TRBJ1-4,TGCGCCAGCAGCACGGGCCAAACTAATGAAAAACTGTTTTTT,CASSTGQTNEKLFF
NA,NA,TRBV28,TRBJ1-2,TGTGCCAGCAGTTCCAGCGACAAGGCTGGGTATGGCTACACCTTC,CASSSSDKAGYGYTF
NA,once,TRBV19,TRBJ1-1,TGTGCCAGTAGTCCTCAGGGGATTAACACTGAAGCTTTCTTT,CASSPQGINTEAFF
NA,NA,TRBV10-3,TRBJ2-7,TGTGCCATCAGTGCCCGAACTGGGGACCACGAGCAGTACTTC,CAISARTGDHEQYF
NA,NA,TRBV30,TRBJ2-3,TGTGCCTGGAGAAGAGGCGCCGTCACAGATACGCAGTATTTT,CAWRRGAVTDTQYF